A single sample gave rise to the 22 T cell receptor beta chains below, sequenced in a study of early T cells in non-severe SARS-CoV-2 infection. TCRdb re-analysed the 5' RACE reads in MiXCR, keeping a single row per CDR3 protein. The sample includes approximately 32,000 distinct CDR3 sequences, about 5% of them seen just once. Material for sequencing was whole blood. The receptors derive from an adult who was a healthcare worker with PCR-confirmed SARS-CoV-2 infection or an uninfected control (not recorded which).

This clonotype came up many times. V gene TRBV12-3 or TRBV12-4 combines with J gene TRBJ2-1; D is perhaps TRBD1 (5 bases). The CDR3 loop spans 15 amino acids. The V gene lost 4 bases and the J gene lost 6 bases, with 16 bases spanning the gap. Here the CDR3 DNA reads TGTGCCAGCAGTTGGATGGCAGGGCTCCTCAATGAGCAGTTCTTC. It yields the protein CASSWMAGLLNEQFF.

The table lists this clonotype with many counts. The chain carries TRBV7-2 and TRBJ2-2; maybe TRBD1 (6 bases). The ends were cut back, 5 bases at V and 5 bases at J, with 21 bases in the middle. The CDR3 is made up of 17 amino acids. From germline, CDR1 is SGHTA and CDR2 FQGNSA. The CDR3 loop reads CASSKRTELFSTGELFF. CDR3 bases: TGTGCCAGCAGCAAGCGGACAGAGCTCTTCTCGACCGGGGAGCTGTTTTTT.

This clonotype was picked up many times. The chain couples TRBV6-1 to TRBJ2-1, with 8 bases that match TRBD2. The ends lost 3 bases at V and 7 bases at J; junction bases unmatched: 14. Germline-derived CDR1 and CDR2 are MNHNS and SASEGT. The CDR3 loop spans 17 amino acids. The CDR3 loop reads CASSEGLAAGEGNEQFF. In nucleotides, the CDR3 is TGTGCCAGCAGTGAGGGGTTGGCAGCGGGAGAGGGAAATGAGCAGTTCTTC.

This clonotype was counted many times. The chain uses TRBV23-1 and TRBJ1-6; D perhaps matches TRBD1 (6 bases). TRBV23-1 counts as an open reading frame of uncertain function. The CDR3 sequence is 16 residues long. Trimming removed 3 bases from V and 6 bases from J, with 15 bases in between. The CDR3 nucleotides read TGCGCCAGCAGTCACTCACCCAAGGGGGGTAATTCACCCCTCCACTTT. Translated, it gives CASSHSPKGGNSPLHF.

This clonotype was counted ten times or more. The chain combines TRBV7-3 with TRBJ2-2, with D possibly TRBD1 on 5 matching bases. Trimming pared 6 bases from V and 5 bases from J, leaving 13 bases between. CDR1 and CDR2 (germline): SGHTA, FQGTGA. The CDR3 spans 14 residues. The DNA of the CDR3 is TGTGCCAGCAGGCAGGGAAGATCGACCGGGGAGCTGTTTTTT. This translates into CASRQGRSTGELFF.

This clonotype was detected only a few times. This rearrangement joins TRBV18 to TRBJ1-4; 7 bases match TRBD1. CDR3 length equals 13 residues. V shed 6 bases and J 11 bases; nucleotides not matched to a gene: 9. The germline CDR1 and CDR2 sequences are KGHSH and LQKENI. CDR3 sequence (DNA): TGTGCCAGCTCGGACGCCGACAGGGCCAAACTGTTTTTT. Residues: CASSDADRAKLFF.

This clonotype has a count of ten or more. The chain links TRBV30 to TRBJ1-5; D unclear. V dropped 2 bases and J dropped 6 bases, with 11 bases sitting between them. Germline CDR1 reads GTSNPN; CDR2 reads SVGIG (reference sequence). This CDR3 spans 13 amino acids. CDR3 amino acids: CAWSSGQSQPQHF. CDR3 sequence (DNA): TGTGCCTGGAGTTCAGGTCAGAGTCAGCCCCAGCATTTT. Variable domain in full (rest from reference TRBV30 and TRBJ1-5): SQTIHQWPATLVQPVGSPLSLECTVEGTSNPNLYWYRQAAGRGLQLLFYSVGIGQISSEVPQNLSASRPQDRQFILSSKKLLLSDSGFYLCAWSSGQSQPQHFGDGTRLSIL.

This clonotype was counted a few times. The J gene is TRBJ2-5, the V gene TRBV11-2; 7 bases fit TRBD1. The CDR3 has 14 residues. The ends lost 3 bases at V and 5 bases at J; junction bases unmatched: 6. CDR1 SGHAT and CDR2 FQNNGV come from the germline V gene. CDR3 DNA sequence: TGTGCCAGCAGCTTGGTTAGGGGGCAGGAGACCCAGTACTTC. Amino acid sequence: CASSLVRGQETQYF.

In its sample, this clonotype was seen many times. The gene calls are TRBV14 and TRBJ1-5; unclear D gene. Germline values: CDR1 SGHDN, CDR2 FVKESK. The CDR3 is 13 residues long. V lost 0 bases and J lost 10, with 10 bases in between. This chain's CDR3 is CASSQEMTGPQHF. In DNA, the CDR3 is TGTGCCAGCAGCCAAGAAATGACGGGTCCCCAGCATTTT.

This clonotype was found many times. The chain uses TRBV21-1 and TRBJ2-1. TRBV21-1 is listed as a pseudogene. The CDR3 contains 9 residues. CDR3 DNA sequence: TGTGCCAGCACCGAAGGGCAGTTCTTC. This codes for CASTEGQFF.

This clonotype appeared many times. CDR3 sequence: CASNGGGFNYGYTF. CDR3 DNA sequence: TGTGCCAGTAACGGCGGGGGATTCAACTATGGCTACACCTTC. This chain connects TRBV19 to TRBJ1-2; the D gene is possibly TRBD1 (5 bases). CDR3 size: 14 residues. CDR1 and CDR2 (germline): LNHDA, SQIVND (reference sequence). Trimming took off 7 bases at V and 2 bases at J, with 14 bases between the two ends.

Ten or more counts support this clonotype. The gene calls are TRBV20-1 and TRBJ2-5, with 12 bases aligning to TRBD2. Per the germline V gene, CDR1 is DFQATT and CDR2 is SNEGSKA (reference sequence). The V and J ends lost 6 bases and 4 bases, in that order; junction bases with no gene match: 3. The CDR3 runs 13 residues. CDR3 sequence: CSAETSGRETQYF. CDR3 DNA sequence: TGCAGTGCCGAGACTAGCGGGAGAGAGACCCAGTACTTC.

The chain uses TRBV20-1 and TRBJ1-5; possible D gene TRBD1, 6 bases. Germline V CDR1 and CDR2: DFQATT, SNEGSKA (reference sequence). CDR3 length equals 15 residues. The V end lost 5 bases, the J end lost 0 bases, and 14 bases lay between the germline ends. The CDR3 region is CSALLNRDSNQPQHF. The CDR3 coding sequence is TGCAGTGCTCTCCTAAACAGGGATAGCAATCAGCCCCAGCATTTT.

This clonotype was recorded many times. The chain uses TRBV5-1 and TRBJ2-5, with a weak D call TRBD1 (6 bases). This CDR3 is built from 14 residues. Germline assignment: CDR1 SGHRS and CDR2 YFSETQ. V lost 2 bases to trimming and J lost 1 base, with 9 bases between them. The CDR3 reads CASSLGTLQETQYF. CDR3 DNA: TGCGCCAGCAGCTTAGGGACACTCCAAGAGACCCAGTACTTC. Full variable domain (missing parts from reference TRBV5-1 and TRBJ2-5): KAGVTQTPRYLIKTRGQQVTLSCSPISGHRSVSWYQQTPGQGLQFLFEYFSETQRNKGNFPGRFSGRQFSNSRSEMNVSTLELGDSALYLCASSLGTLQETQYFGPGTRLLVL.

This clonotype was seen at least ten times. This chain uses TRBV5-4 with TRBJ2-3, with 7 positions matching TRBD1. Germline values: CDR1 SGHNT, CDR2 YYREEE (reference sequence). The CDR3 has 16 amino acids. The junction had 10 bases not matched to a gene; V was cut back by 4 bases and J by 2 bases. CDR3 in DNA: TGTGCCAGCAGCGGGCGCCGGGACAGCATCACAGATACGCAGTATTTT. It specifies CASSGRRDSITDTQYF.

This clonotype has a single count. The chain has TRBV13 and TRBJ2-3, with D possibly called TRBD1 or TRBD2 (5 bases each). The CDR3 is 11 residues long. V was pared by 10 bases and J by 3 bases, with 8 bases between. Germline CDR1 reads PRHDT; CDR2 reads FYEKMQ (reference sequence). CDR3 DNA sequence: TGTGCCACTGAGGGGACAGATACGCAGTATTTT. Its translation: CATEGTDTQYF.

This clonotype occurred many times. The chain uses TRBV30 and TRBJ2-7; no firm D call. CDR3 size: 11 residues. Germline-derived CDR1 and CDR2 are GTSNPN and SVGIG (reference sequence). The V end was cut by 3 bases, the J end by 0 bases, with 3 bases between. For the CDR3, the DNA is TGTGCCTGGAGGGACTCCTACGAGCAGTACTTC. Translating gives CAWRDSYEQYF.

This clonotype has a count of ten or more. The chain couples TRBV7-2 to TRBJ2-1; TRBD2 matches at 12 bases. Germline CDR1 reads SGHTA; CDR2 reads FQGNSA. V was clipped by 4 bases and J by 1 base; unmatched bases: 8. The CDR3 runs 18 residues. CDR3 loop: CASSSQTSGGTSYNEQFF. The CDR3 DNA is TGTGCCAGCAGCTCGCAGACTAGCGGGGGTACGTCCTACAATGAGCAGTTCTTC. The full variable domain, in which reference TRBV7-2 and TRBJ2-1 provide the parts outside the CDR3, is GAGVSQSPSNKVTEKGKDVELRCDPISGHTALYWYRQSLGQGLEFLIYFQGNSAPDKSGLPSDRFSAERTGGSVSTLTIQRTQQEDSAVYLCASSSQTSGGTSYNEQFFGPGTRLTVL.

This clonotype was detected many times. This chain connects TRBV6-6 to TRBJ2-7; possibly TRBD1 or TRBD2 for D (5 bases each). V was cut by 2 bases and J by 3 bases, with 8 bases left in between. Germline lookup yields CDR1 MNHNY and CDR2 SVGAGI (reference sequence). This CDR3 has 13 residues. CDR3 region: CASSYGGFYEQYF. CDR3 coding DNA: TGTGCCAGCAGTTACGGGGGATTCTACGAGCAGTACTTC.

This clonotype was detected ten times or more. The rearrangement joins TRBV5-1 to TRBJ2-7; D gene ambiguous. CDR1 and CDR2 (germline): SGHRS, YFSETQ. V dropped 5 bases and J dropped 5 bases, with 17 bases sitting between them. This CDR3 is built from 14 residues. CDR3 region: CASRKSAVNHEQYF. The CDR3, as DNA: TGCGCCAGCAGGAAGAGCGCAGTAAACCACGAGCAGTACTTC.

This clonotype has a handful of counts. The chain uses TRBV7-6 and TRBJ2-5; D tentatively reads TRBD1 or TRBD2 (6 bases each). The CDR3 consists of 14 residues. V was clipped by 6 bases and J by 2 bases, with 13 bases between them. The germline V gene has CDR1 SGHVS and CDR2 FNYEAQ. CDR3 amino acids: CASSSQGRQETQYF. In DNA, the CDR3 is TGTGCCAGCAGTTCGCAGGGGAGGCAAGAGACCCAGTACTTC.

This clonotype was detected ten times or more. The rearrangement uses TRBV7-3 and TRBJ2-3; either TRBD1 or TRBD2 may supply D (5 bases each). Per the germline V gene, CDR1 is SGHTA and CDR2 is FQGTGA. This CDR3 has 14 amino acids. Trimming removed 4 bases at V and 1 base at J, with 9 bases between. The CDR3 region has the DNA TGTGCCAGCAGCTGGGACGCCCGCACAGATACGCAGTATTTT. It specifies CASSWDARTDTQYF.